A selection of T cell receptor beta chains follows, all from one sample in a study of T-cell memory formation after mild COVID-19. Via MiXCR, TCRdb re-called the 5' RACE reads, giving one row per CDR3 protein. The sample includes 500,000 to 550,000 distinct CDR3 sequences, roughly 20% of them seen just once. Sequencing used PBMCs or a T cell subset sorted from them (not recorded which). The receptors were sampled from an adult woman who had mild COVID-19 (a few samples of this study predate the infection). Cell type and time point are not known. The CDR3 runs from the conserved cysteine through the conserved F or W. The order of the fields is clone size, V gene, CDR3 length, J gene, D gene, CDR3 DNA, CDR3 protein. A D gene is named only where the DNA matches it firmly. Clone size is given for some rows only: seen once, a few or many times, or a class if the clone is expanded.

>few|TRBV6-2/TRBV6-3|11|TRBJ2-7|.
TGTGCCAGCAGCTCTTTCAACGAGCAGTACTTC
CASSSFNEQYF
>few|TRBV11-2|13|TRBJ1-6|.
TGTGCCAGCAGCTCGACAGAGAATTCACCCCTCCACTTT
CASSSTENSPLHF
>few|TRBV6-5|15|TRBJ2-3|TRBD1
TGTGCCAGCAGTTACCGGGACAGGGGGATGGATACGCAGTATTTT
CASSYRDRGMDTQYF
>few|TRBV20-1|13|TRBJ1-4|.
TGCAGTGTCCCAGATGTGGCTAATGAAAAACTGTTTTTT
CSVPDVANEKLFF
>.|TRBV7-9|13|TRBJ2-4|.
TGTGCCAGCAGCTTTGGCGGCGGGGACATTCAGTACTTC
CASSFGGGDIQYF
>.|TRBV3-1|14|TRBJ2-3|.
TGTGCCAGCAGCCAATCTGCTCGGGTAGATACGCAGTATTTT
CASSQSARVDTQYF
>few|TRBV6-2/TRBV6-3|13|TRBJ1-1|.
TGTGCCAGCAGTTACCAGCTTCCGACTGAAGCTTTCTTT
CASSYQLPTEAFF
>many|TRBV7-9|18|TRBJ2-2|TRBD2
TGTGCCAGCAAACCGGGACTAGCGGGGGCTACGAACACCGGGGAGCTGTTTTTT
CASKPGLAGATNTGELFF
>.|TRBV6-5|15|TRBJ2-5|.
TGTGCCAGCAGTTACTTTGGGGGACGGGGAGAGACCCAGTACTTC
CASSYFGGRGETQYF
>.|TRBV11-3|15|TRBJ2-1|.
TGTGCCAGCAGCTTAGATCTGGTCAGGGCCAATGAGCAGTTCTTC
CASSLDLVRANEQFF
>few|TRBV7-2|15|TRBJ1-4|TRBD1
TGTGCCAGCAGCTTAAACAGGGGGACTAATGAAAAACTGTTTTTT
CASSLNRGTNEKLFF
>.|TRBV5-1|16|TRBJ2-6|.
TGCGCCAGCAGCTTGAGTCCGGACTCTGGGGCCAACGTCCTGACTTTC
CASSLSPDSGANVLTF
>few|TRBV6-5|15|TRBJ1-1|.
TGTGCCAGCAGTTACGCGTCCCAGGCGGGGGCTGAAGCTTTCTTT
CASSYASQAGAEAFF
>.|TRBV7-2|14|TRBJ1-2|.
TGTGCCAGCAGCCGAGGACAGCTAAACTATGGCTACACCTTC
CASSRGQLNYGYTF
>.|TRBV9|17|TRBJ2-3|TRBD2
TGTGCCAGCAGCGTAGATAACGGGAGGGCCCGTACAGATACGCAGTATTTT
CASSVDNGRARTDTQYF
>.|TRBV24-1|17|TRBJ2-3|.
TGTGCCACCAGTGACCCCGGGCGGGATCTGAAGGCAGATACGCAGTATTTT
CATSDPGRDLKADTQYF
>few|TRBV9|16|TRBJ2-2|.
TGTGCCAGCAGCGTAAAGGCTGGGGGCGGGACCGGGGAGCTGTTTTTT
CASSVKAGGGTGELFF
>.|TRBV6-1|15|TRBJ1-5|.
TGTGCCAGCAGTGAACGGCAGTCTCGGAATCAGCCCCAGCATTTT
CASSERQSRNQPQHF
>few|TRBV19|14|TRBJ2-1|.
TGTGCCAGTAGTATTCTACACAAATACAATGAGCAGTTCTTC
CASSILHKYNEQFF
>few|TRBV6-6|15|TRBJ2-7|TRBD2
TGTGCCAGCAGTTACTCGCCTAGCGGGAACTACGAGCAGTACTTC
CASSYSPSGNYEQYF
>.|TRBV12-3/TRBV12-4|15|TRBJ2-1|TRBD2
TGTGCCAGCAGTGATAGCGGGGGTTACTACAATGAGCAGTTCTTC
CASSDSGGYYNEQFF
>.|TRBV5-1|14|TRBJ2-2|.
TGCGCCAGCAGAGCTCGAGGCGACACCGGGGAGCTGTTTTTT
CASRARGDTGELFF
>few|TRBV6-2/TRBV6-3|13|TRBJ1-1|.
TGTGCCAGCAGGCCTGGGACGAACACTGAAGCTTTCTTT
CASRPGTNTEAFF
>.|TRBV4-3|16|TRBJ2-2|.
TGCGCCAGCAGCCAAGCAGGGGACATGGGGTCCGGGGAGCTGTTTTTT
CASSQAGDMGSGELFF
>many|TRBV7-3|15|TRBJ2-4|TRBD1
TGTGCCAGCAGCTTTCTACAGGGGGCCGAGAACATTCAGTACTTC
CASSFLQGAENIQYF
>few|TRBV20-1|15|TRBJ2-3|TRBD2
TGCAGTGCGGCCCGGTTCCGGGGGGGCACAGATACGCAGTATTTT
CSAARFRGGTDTQYF
>few|TRBV15|17|TRBJ2-3|TRBD2
TGTGCCACCAGCAGAGATCCGCAGCGGGAGAGTGCAGATACGCAGTATTTT
CATSRDPQRESADTQYF
>few|TRBV14|16|TRBJ2-1|TRBD2
TGTGCCAGCAGCCTCCTAGGGACTAGCGGTCGCAATGAGCAGTTCTTC
CASSLLGTSGRNEQFF
>.|TRBV6-6|16|TRBJ1-4|.
TGTGCCAGCAGTGGAACCCCGGGATCACAATACGAAAAACTGTTTTTT
CASSGTPGSQYEKLFF
>.|TRBV7-2|13|TRBJ2-7|.
TGTGCCAGCAGCTTAAAGTCGGCCTACGAGCAGTACTTC
CASSLKSAYEQYF
>.|TRBV28|16|TRBJ2-2|.
TGTGCCAGCAGTTTAAGGCAGGGCAGGATAACCGGGGAGCTGTTTTTT
CASSLRQGRITGELFF
>few|TRBV7-2|14|TRBJ2-7|TRBD1
TGTGCCAGCAGTCCCGCAGGGGGCGACTACGAGCAGTACTTC
CASSPAGGDYEQYF
>.|TRBV6-6|12|TRBJ2-1|.
TGTGCCAGCACAAACGTCCTTGGTGAGCAGTTCTTC
CASTNVLGEQFF
>.|TRBV7-6|16|TRBJ2-2|.
TGTGCCAGCAGCTTGTTACCCGAGGCGGGCACCGGGGAGCTGTTTTTT
CASSLLPEAGTGELFF
>.|TRBV10-3|13|TRBJ2-7|TRBD2
TGTGCCATCAGTGAGAGCGGGGTTGGGGAGCAGTACTTC
CAISESGVGEQYF
>.|TRBV15|18|TRBJ1-5|TRBD1
TGTGCCACCAGAGGCACGGAAGGGACAGACCATAGCAATCAGCCCCAGCATTTT
CATRGTEGTDHSNQPQHF